The 11 T cell receptor beta chains listed next were all sequenced from one sample in a study of lymphopenia after photon versus proton radiotherapy. Profiled with immunoSEQ multiplex PCR; TCRdb holds only in-frame clones, not every one. The sample lists about 18,000 clones, roughly 90% occurring once. Sequencing was performed on peripheral blood, taken from a patient treated with photon-based radiotherapy. The origin of the receptors is a woman aged 35 to 49 with cholangiocarcinoma.

The chain links TRBV28 to TRBJ2-1, with D unresolved. Trimming removed 6 bases at V and 6 bases at J, with 15 bases between. The CDR3 length is 14 residues. Germline lookup yields CDR1 MDHEN and CDR2 SYDVKM. The CDR3 DNA sequence: TGTGCCAGCAGCTCATACGCCCTGTTCAATGAGCAGTTCTTC. It encodes CASSSYALFNEQFF.

V is TRBV4-1 and J is TRBJ2-3; 7 bases are shared with TRBD1. Germline assignment: CDR1 MGHRA and CDR2 YSYEKL. The CDR3 is 16 amino acids. Losses at the gene ends were 1 base for V and 6 bases for J; bases not matched to a gene: 10. The CDR3 DNA follows: TGCGCCAGCAGCCAAGTAAGGACAGGCCACCTGGATACGCAGTATTTT. Translating gives CASSQVRTGHLDTQYF.

V usage is TRBV4-2 and J usage is TRBJ1-4; D is possibly TRBD1 (5 bases). Per germline, CDR1 LGHNA and CDR2 YNFKEQ. V gave up 0 bases and J gave up 3 bases, with 11 bases separating them. The CDR3 is made up of 16 amino acids. In nucleotides, the CDR3 is TGTGCCAGCAGCCAAGAGGGGGGGGTATCTAATGAAAAACTGTTTTTT. As protein: CASSQEGGVSNEKLFF.

The V call is TRBV27, the J call TRBJ2-1; 7 bases align to TRBD2. With V trimmed by 7 bases and J by 3 bases, 3 bases remained unmatched. The V gene's germline CDR1 is MNHEY and CDR2 SMNVEV (reference sequence). The CDR3 has 13 residues. This CDR3 is CASKTGGYNEQFF. As DNA, the CDR3 is TGTGCCAGCAAAACGGGAGGCTACAATGAGCAGTTCTTC.

The gene calls are TRBV5-1 and TRBJ1-1, with D possibly matching TRBD1 (5 bases). The length of the CDR3 is 14 residues. The V end was cut by 1 base, the J end by 1 base, with 8 bases between. Germline assignment: CDR1 SGHRS and CDR2 YFSETQ. CDR3 bases: TGCGCCAGCAGCTTGTGGCAGGGGAACACTGAAGCTTTCTTT. Its protein product is CASSLWQGNTEAFF.

The chain uses TRBV2 and TRBJ2-3; possible D gene TRBD2, 6 bases. This CDR3 region has 16 residues. Trimming cost V 6 bases and J 1 base, with 17 bases left between them. Germline assignment: CDR1 SNHLY and CDR2 FYNNEI. The CDR3 DNA follows: TGTGCCAGCAGGGCCGGGAGCTGGGAGCGCACAGATACGCAGTATTTT. Amino acid sequence: CASRAGSWERTDTQYF.

V gene TRBV6-5 combines with J gene TRBJ1-2; unclear D gene. Between the trimmed V and J ends, which lost 2 bases and 7 bases, there was a span of 14 bases. This CDR3 has 14 residues. From germline, CDR1 is MNHEY and CDR2 SVGAGI. Here the CDR3 DNA reads TGTGCCAGCAGTTACGGCGGCTCGGGTAGTGGCTACACCTTC. It yields the protein CASSYGGSGSGYTF.

V usage is TRBV28 and J usage is TRBJ1-5; D unresolved. The V end lost 7 bases, the J end lost 1 base, and 14 bases lay between the germline ends. The V gene's germline CDR1 is MDHEN and CDR2 SYDVKM. The CDR3 has 15 residues. CDR3 coding DNA: TGTGCCAGCACCCCTGCGCGGGGAAGCAATCAGCCCCAGCATTTT. It encodes CASTPARGSNQPQHF.

The chain employs TRBV10-3 and TRBJ2-7; D is undetermined. The V gene lost 2 bases and the J gene lost 4 bases, with 3 bases spanning the gap. Looked up from germline, CDR1 is ENHRY and CDR2 is SYGVKD. The CDR3 runs to 11 residues. CDR3 DNA sequence: TGTGCCATCAGTGAGGTTTACGAGCAGTACTTC. Residues: CAISEVYEQYF.

V is TRBV6-5 and J is TRBJ1-3; D ambiguous. V was pared by 1 base and J by 7 bases, with 11 bases between. The CDR3 covers 14 residues. Germline CDR1 reads MNHEY; CDR2 reads SVGAGI. The CDR3 is CASSYLTEPNTIYF. The CDR3 DNA reads TGTGCCAGCAGTTACTTAACGGAGCCCAACACCATATATTTT.

The rearrangement joins TRBV6-1 to TRBJ1-3; no clear D gene. Germline values: CDR1 MNHNS, CDR2 SASEGT. Trimming removed 7 bases at V and 8 bases at J, with 15 bases between. The CDR3 covers 13 residues. In nucleotides, the CDR3 is TGTGCCAGCACTTTCCACCTCGGAGACACCATATATTTT. Translated: CASTFHLGDTIYF.